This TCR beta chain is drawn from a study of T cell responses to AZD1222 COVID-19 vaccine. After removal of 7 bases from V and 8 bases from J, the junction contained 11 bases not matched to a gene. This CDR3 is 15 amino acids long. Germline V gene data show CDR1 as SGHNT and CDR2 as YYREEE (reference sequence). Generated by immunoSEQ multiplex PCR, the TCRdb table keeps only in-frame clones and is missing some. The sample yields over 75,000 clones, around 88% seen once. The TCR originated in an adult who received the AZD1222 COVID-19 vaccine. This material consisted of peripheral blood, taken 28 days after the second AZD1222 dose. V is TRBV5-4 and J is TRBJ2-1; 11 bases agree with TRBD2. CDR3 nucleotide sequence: TGTGCCAGCGGACCGATTACTAGCGGGGGCGATGAGCAGTTCTTC. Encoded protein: CASGPITSGGDEQFF.